This entry lists 26 T cell receptor beta chains sequenced from one sample in a study of identical twins. MiXCR, run by TCRdb on the 5' RACE reads, gives a single entry per CDR3 protein. The sample lists about 470,000 distinct CDR3 sequences, less than 25% occurring once. This sample also appeared in a second study, on T cells expressing NK-cell markers.

Sequenced: CD4+ T cells sorted from blood. The source is a young woman in good health.

This CDR3 is CATSRDPLTSGTTYEQYF. For the CDR3, the DNA is TGTGCCACCAGCAGAGATCCGCTAACTAGCGGGACAACCTACGAGCAGTACTTC. The rearrangement uses TRBV15 and TRBJ2-7, with 10 bases fitting TRBD2. V lost 0 bases, J lost 2 bases, and 10 bases stayed unmatched. Germline lookup yields CDR1 LNHNV and CDR2 YYDKDF (reference sequence). The CDR3 totals 18 residues. Filled out from reference TRBV15 and TRBJ2-7, the complete variable domain reads DAMVIQNPRYQVTQFGKPVTLSCSQTLNHNVMYWYQQKSSQAPKLLFHYYDKDFNNEADTPDNFQSRRPNTSFCFLDIRSPGLGDTAMYLCATSRDPLTSGTTYEQYFGPGTRLTVT.

The V call is TRBV12-3 or TRBV12-4, the J call TRBJ2-2, with 11 bases matching TRBD2. The CDR3 contains 14 residues. Trimming removed 7 bases from V and 6 bases from J; junction bases left unmatched: 4. The CDR3 sequence is CASIGTSGAGELFF. The CDR3 DNA is TGTGCCAGCATCGGGACTAGCGGCGCCGGGGAGCTGTTTTTT.

The rearrangement joins TRBV20-1 to TRBJ2-1; maybe TRBD2 (6 bases). The V and J ends lost 5 bases and 2 bases respectively, with 13 bases between them. Looked up from germline, CDR1 is DFQATT and CDR2 is SNEGSKA (reference sequence). This CDR3 is 14 amino acids long. This chain's CDR3 is CSALGTDPYNEQFF. The CDR3, as DNA: TGCAGTGCTTTGGGGACTGATCCCTACAATGAGCAGTTCTTC.

This clonotype has ten or more counts. The chain combines TRBV20-1 with TRBJ2-1, with 8 nucleotides matching TRBD1. Per germline, CDR1 DFQATT and CDR2 SNEGSKA (reference sequence). CDR3 length equals 15 residues. Germline trimming cut 0 bases from V and 7 bases from J; bases unmatched to any gene: 8. CDR3 in DNA: TGCAGTGCTAGAGATTACCGGACAGGGCGAAATGAGCAGTTCTTC. Translation: CSARDYRTGRNEQFF.

The chain's CDR3 is CASSYRGLAEEQFF. The CDR3, as DNA: TGTGCCAGCAGCTACCGCGGACTAGCGGAAGAGCAGTTCTTC. This chain links TRBV11-3 with TRBJ2-1; 10 positions agree with TRBD2. The CDR3 is 14 residues long. The junction had 7 bases not matched to a gene; V was cut back by 4 bases and J by 10 bases. Germline-derived CDR1 and CDR2 are SGHNT and YENEEA.

V gene TRBV6-1 combines with J gene TRBJ2-2; 11 nucleotides align to TRBD1. Looked up from germline, CDR1 is MNHNS and CDR2 is SASEGT. The CDR3 is 15 amino acids. With V trimmed by 7 bases and J by 7 bases, 8 bases remained unmatched. CDR3 residues: CASTTGQGASGELFF. The CDR3, as DNA: TGTGCCAGCACCACCGGACAGGGGGCTAGCGGGGAGCTGTTTTTT.

J is TRBJ1-1 and V is TRBV11-2; D is unresolved. Trimming removed 2 bases at V and 0 bases at J, with 10 bases between. Germline V gene lookup returns CDR1 SGHAT and CDR2 FQNNGV. This CDR3 spans 15 amino acids. CDR3: CASSLFVRMNTEAFF. The CDR3 DNA reads TGTGCCAGCAGCTTATTTGTCCGTATGAACACTGAAGCTTTCTTT.

The chain employs TRBV30 and TRBJ2-5, with TRBD1 matching 9 bases. The length of the CDR3 is 13 residues. CDR1 and CDR2 (germline): GTSNPN, SVGIG (reference sequence). J lost 6 bases, V lost 5 bases, and 7 bases had no gene match. CDR3 in DNA: TGTGCCTGGGCTACAGGGGGCCCTAAGACCCAGTACTTC. Its protein is CAWATGGPKTQYF.

This clonotype was counted a few times. CDR3 DNA: TGTGCCAGCAGTTACGGGGGGGGCCGAAACGAGCAGTACTTC. It specifies CASSYGGGRNEQYF. V is TRBV6-5 and J is TRBJ2-7; D may be TRBD2 (7 bases). Per the germline V gene, CDR1 is MNHEY and CDR2 is SVGAGI. V gave up 2 bases and J gave up 5 bases, with 13 bases separating them. The CDR3 has 14 amino acids.

There are a few counts of this clonotype. The V call is TRBV5-1, the J call TRBJ2-2; D ambiguous. CDR1 and CDR2 from the germline V gene are SGHRS and YFSETQ. V was trimmed by 3 bases and J by 4 bases, leaving 16 bases between them. The CDR3 is 16 amino acids. CDR3 coding DNA: TGCGCCAGCAGCTCCCGGAGCTCGAAAGGCACCGGGGAGCTGTTTTTT. It yields the protein CASSSRSSKGTGELFF.

The J gene is TRBJ2-4, the V gene TRBV7-2; the D is unclear. This CDR3 region has 13 residues. Deletions cut 3 bases from V and 5 bases from J, with 8 bases between. Per germline, CDR1 SGHTA and CDR2 FQGNSA. CDR3 in DNA: TGTGCCAGCAGCTTTACACTCGAAAACATTCAGTACTTC. Translating it yields CASSFTLENIQYF.

The chain joins TRBV15 to TRBJ2-1, with 8 bases aligning to TRBD2. Germline V gene lookup returns CDR1 LNHNV and CDR2 YYDKDF (reference sequence). With 5 bases clipped from V and 4 bases from J, the junction kept 10 bases outside the gene matches. The CDR3 sequence is 16 residues long. In DNA form, the CDR3 reads TGTGCCACCAGCGGCCAGCCTAGCGGGCTTTACAATGAGCAGTTCTTC. Its translation is CATSGQPSGLYNEQFF.

This clonotype has just a few counts. The V and J genes are TRBV28 and TRBJ2-7, with 7 positions matching TRBD1. CDR3 length: 13 residues. Germline values: CDR1 MDHEN, CDR2 SYDVKM. With V trimmed by 6 bases and J by 6 bases, 8 bases remained unmatched. This CDR3 is CASRQGMSLEQYF. The CDR3 DNA reads as TGTGCCAGCAGACAGGGGATGTCCCTCGAGCAGTACTTC.

The V and J genes are TRBV1 and TRBJ1-1. TRBV1 has pseudogene status. This CDR3 has 12 residues. Here the CDR3 DNA reads TGCACCAGCAGCCCCCAAGATACGGCGGCTTTCTTT. This sequence encodes CTSSPQDTAAFF.

In its sample, this clonotype was seen a few times. The V and J genes are TRBV5-1 and TRBJ1-4; D not certain. V lost 3 bases to trimming and J lost 8 bases, with 17 bases between them. This CDR3 region has 15 residues. Germline CDR1 reads SGHRS; CDR2 reads YFSETQ. DNA for the CDR3: TGCGCCAGCAGCTCAATGGGATACCAACAGGAAAAACTGTTTTTT. It encodes CASSSMGYQQEKLFF.

This clonotype has only a few counts. The chain links TRBV10-3 to TRBJ2-1; the D call may be TRBD1 or TRBD2 (5 bases each). The CDR3 is 14 amino acids. Germline V gives CDR1 ENHRY, CDR2 SYGVKD. V dropped 0 bases and J dropped 7 bases, with 10 bases sitting between them. In nucleotides, the CDR3 is TGTGCCATCAGTGAGTCCCGGGACCGAAATGAGCAGTTCTTC. This sequence encodes CAISESRDRNEQFF.

This chain uses TRBV18 with TRBJ2-2; TRBD2 matches at 10 bases. Germline-derived CDR1 and CDR2 are KGHSH and LQKENI. J lost 4 bases, V lost 2 bases, and 7 bases had no gene match. This CDR3 has 17 amino acids. In DNA form, the CDR3 reads TGTGCCAGCTCACCAGTGCGAAGCGGGAGGGCCACCGGGGAGCTGTTTTTT. Protein: CASSPVRSGRATGELFF.

This clonotype showed up just a few times. The chain has TRBV9 and TRBJ2-1; perhaps TRBD2 as D (5 bases). V was clipped by 4 bases and J by 8 bases, with 16 bases between them. Germline assignment: CDR1 SGDLS and CDR2 YYNGEE. This CDR3 contains 14 residues. CDR3 loop: CASSSRGSPHEQFF. For the CDR3, the DNA is TGTGCCAGCAGCTCACGGGGTAGCCCTCATGAGCAGTTCTTC.

This clonotype showed up just a few times. The chain employs TRBV5-1 and TRBJ2-3; TRBD2 aligns across 12 bases. J gave up 4 bases and V 5 bases, and 5 bases lay outside the gene matches. The CDR3 is 15 residues long. CDR1 is SGHRS and CDR2 is YFSETQ in the germline V gene. As DNA, the CDR3 is TGCGCCAGCAGTCGAGGACTAGCGGGATCAGATACGCAGTATTTT. Translating gives CASSRGLAGSDTQYF.

This clonotype turned up a few times. The chain recombines TRBV12-3 or TRBV12-4 with TRBJ1-2; a weak D match, TRBD1 (5 bases). Trimming removed 4 bases from V and 7 bases from J, with 13 bases in between. The CDR3 loop spans 13 amino acids. CDR3 sequence reads: CASSSSGEGGYTF. The CDR3 nucleotides are TGTGCCAGCAGTTCCTCGGGGGAGGGTGGCTACACCTTC.

The sample holds a few counts of this clonotype. J is TRBJ2-1 and V is TRBV20-1; tentatively, D is TRBD1 or TRBD2 (5 bases each). Germline V gene data show CDR1 as DFQATT and CDR2 as SNEGSKA (reference sequence). The V and J ends lost 0 bases and 4 bases respectively, with 25 bases between them. This CDR3 has 19 amino acids. The CDR3 protein is CSARDPGTSDVIFYNEQFF. CDR3 nucleotides: TGCAGTGCTAGAGATCCAGGGACCAGCGACGTAATTTTTTACAATGAGCAGTTCTTC.

The chain uses TRBV5-5 and TRBJ2-7; 11 bases are shared with TRBD2. CDR3 size: 16 residues. The J segment lost 3 bases and the V segment lost 4 bases, leaving 9 bases of the junction unmatched. Germline CDR1 SGHKS, CDR2 YYEKEE (reference sequence). Here the CDR3 reads CASSGGLAVTIYEQYF. CDR3 DNA: TGTGCCAGCAGCGGGGGACTAGCGGTTACGATCTACGAGCAGTACTTC.

This clonotype has just a few counts. This chain joins TRBV27 and TRBJ2-1, with 7 bases fitting TRBD2. The germline V gene encodes CDR1 MNHEY and CDR2 SMNVEV (reference sequence). Trimming cost V 8 bases and J 7 bases; bases outside gene matches: 11. This CDR3 region has 14 residues. CDR3 sequence (DNA): TGTGCCAGCCGGACCCCCGGGACTATTAATGAGCAGTTCTTC. It yields the protein CASRTPGTINEQFF.

This clonotype was counted between two and nine times. The chain has TRBV12-3 or TRBV12-4 and TRBJ2-7, with a possible D match to TRBD1 (5 bases). This CDR3 contains 11 residues. DNA of the CDR3: TGTGACGCTGGGGCCTCCTACGAGCAGTACTTC. Protein product: CDAGASYEQYF.

This clonotype was found a few times. The V gene is TRBV11-2, the J gene TRBJ2-1, with a tentative D call TRBD1 (5 bases). V was trimmed by 2 bases and J by 9 bases, leaving 14 bases between them. Germline V gene sequence: CDR1 SGHAT, CDR2 FQNNGV. CDR3 size: 14 residues. The CDR3 here is CASSLQGKNGEQFF. In nucleotides, the CDR3 is TGTGCCAGCAGCTTACAGGGTAAGAACGGTGAGCAGTTCTTC.

The chain links TRBV5-1 to TRBJ1-4; tentatively, D is TRBD1 (6 bases). Deletions cut 0 bases from V and 9 bases from J, with 12 bases between. CDR1 SGHRS and CDR2 YFSETQ come from the germline V gene. This CDR3 has 14 amino acids. The CDR3 reads CASSLGTDRQKLFF. CDR3 sequence (DNA): TGCGCCAGCAGCTTGGGGACAGACAGGCAAAAACTGTTTTTT.